The 25 T cell receptor beta chains presented below share a single source sample, sequenced in a study of OX40 agonist ivuxolimab in advanced cancers. The library was generated by the immunoSEQ multiplex PCR assay. TCRdb obtained this table from immuneACCESS and retained in-frame rearrangements with V and J assigned. These tables miss some clones; where compared with another copy, unresolved V genes account for less than half of the shortfall, and the remainder is unexplained. The sample table lists tens of thousands of clones, 75% to 85% of them with a count of one. About a tenth of the sample is in the top ten clones. This sample comprised CD4+ or CD8+ T cells sorted from blood, obtained in a trial of the OX40 agonist ivuxolimab. The receptors were gathered from an adult with an advanced solid tumor such as melanoma, head and neck, liver or kidney cancer.

The rearrangement links TRBV28 to TRBJ2-7; possibly TRBD1 for D (6 bases). The CDR3 length is 15 residues. Trimming removed 7 bases at V and 3 bases at J, with 19 bases between. Germline CDR1 MDHEN, CDR2 SYDVKM. Here the CDR3 reads CASTPGATGHYEQYF. Here the CDR3 DNA reads TGTGCCAGCACCCCTGGGGCGACAGGCCACTACGAGCAGTACTTC. The variable domain in full, with the rest retrieved from reference TRBV28 and TRBJ2-7, is DVKVTQSSRYLVKRTGEKVFLECVQDMDHENMFWYRQDPGLGLRLIYFSYDVKMKEKGDIPEGYSVSREKKERFSLILESASTNQTSMYLCASTPGATGHYEQYFGPGTRLTVT.

This clone was seen ten or more times. Other DNA sequences from this sample encode an identical CDR3 as well. CDR3 protein: CASSAGPYNSPLHF. The DNA for the CDR3 is TGTGCCAGCAGTGCGGGACCTTATAATTCACCCCTCCACTTT. The chain recombines TRBV6-1 with TRBJ1-6, with D possibly matching TRBD1 (5 bases). Germline V gene lookup returns CDR1 MNHNS and CDR2 SASEGT. Trimming left V 4 bases short and J 4 bases short, with 8 bases between. The CDR3 is 14 residues long.

V usage is TRBV11-1 and J usage is TRBJ2-5; 8 positions agree with TRBD2. V gave up 0 bases and J gave up 4 bases; unmatched junction bases: 10. The CDR3 has 17 amino acids. Germline V gives CDR1 SGHAT, CDR2 FQDESV (reference sequence). The CDR3 DNA reads TGTGCCAGCAGCTTAGCGTTTGCGGGAGGCTCTCGAGAGACCCAGTACTTC. Encoded protein: CASSLAFAGGSRETQYF.

The chain joins TRBV28 to TRBJ2-7; TRBD2 agrees at 13 bases. From germline, CDR1 is MDHEN and CDR2 SYDVKM. The CDR3 consists of 16 residues. Trimming cost V 6 bases and J 5 bases; bases outside gene matches: 10. CDR3 sequence reads: CASRPRTSGSSHEQYF. CDR3 DNA: TGTGCCAGCAGACCCCGGACTAGCGGGAGTTCGCACGAGCAGTACTTC.

The rearrangement joins TRBV6-1 to TRBJ2-4; 12 bases fit TRBD2. Per the germline V gene, CDR1 is MNHNS and CDR2 is SASEGT. CDR3 length equals 15 residues. Trimming removed 5 bases from V and 4 bases from J; junction bases left unmatched: 3. CDR3 nucleotides: TGTGCCAGCAGTTCTGGACTAGCGGGAAAAAACATTCAGTACTTC. Protein product: CASSSGLAGKNIQYF.

This clone came up a few times. The chain recombines TRBV7-2 with TRBJ1-5; tentative D call: TRBD1 (6 bases). This CDR3 contains 14 residues. The V end was cut by 3 bases, the J end by 3 bases, with 9 bases between. From germline, CDR1 is SGHTA and CDR2 FQGNSA. The CDR3 loop reads CASSFRDNNQPQHF. The CDR3 region has the DNA TGTGCCAGCAGCTTCCGGGACAACAATCAGCCCCAGCATTTT.

In DNA form, the CDR3 reads TGTGCCAGCAGCTCTAACCCGGGTGGGACCTACGAGCAGTACTTC. Encoded protein: CASSSNPGGTYEQYF. The V gene is TRBV7-2, the J gene TRBJ2-7; D is unclear. CDR3 length: 15 residues. Germline V lookup: CDR1 SGHTA, CDR2 FQGNSA. V gave up 4 bases and J gave up 2 bases, with 15 bases separating them. Full variable domain (missing parts from reference TRBV7-2 and TRBJ2-7): GAGVSQSPSNKVTEKGKDVELRCDPISGHTALYWYRQSLGQGLEFLIYFQGNSAPDKSGLPSDRFSAERTGGSVSTLTIQRTQQEDSAVYLCASSSNPGGTYEQYFGPGTRLTVT.

The V and J genes are TRBV7-3 and TRBJ2-5, with 9 bases aligning to TRBD2. The germline CDR1 and CDR2 sequences are SGHTA and FQGTGA. The CDR3 loop spans 14 amino acids. The V segment lost 5 bases and the J segment 4 bases; nucleotides outside the gene matches: 5. The CDR3, as DNA: TGTGCCAGCAGCGTTAGCGGGAGAGTAGAGACCCAGTACTTC. This codes for CASSVSGRVETQYF.

Remarks on this clone: The identical CDR3 is also encoded by other nucleotide sequences in the sample. Written as DNA, the CDR3 is TGTGCCAGCAGCCCAGGGGGCATCGAGCAGTACTTC. Protein product: CASSPGGIEQYF. This chain uses TRBV11-1 with TRBJ2-7; 8 nucleotides line up with TRBD1. CDR3 size: 12 residues. V shed 5 bases, J shed 6 bases, and the junction held 3 bases outside the gene matches. The germline V gene encodes CDR1 SGHAT and CDR2 FQDESV (reference sequence). Filled out from reference TRBV11-1 and TRBJ2-7, the complete variable domain reads EAEVAQSPRYKITEKSQAVAFWCDPISGHATLYWYRQILGQGPELLVQFQDESVVDDSQLPKDRFSAERLKGVDSTLKIQPAELGDSAMYLCASSPGGIEQYFGPGTRLTVT.

The chain combines TRBV5-4 with TRBJ2-1; 13 bases are shared with TRBD2. Looked up from germline, CDR1 is SGHNT and CDR2 is YYREEE (reference sequence). With V trimmed by 0 bases and J by 6 bases, 3 bases remained unmatched. The CDR3 has 16 residues. DNA for the CDR3: TGTGCCAGCAGCTTGGAGGGACTAGCGGGATCCAATGAGCAGTTCTTC. Translated, it gives CASSLEGLAGSNEQFF.

The chain has TRBV25-1 and TRBJ2-3; 9 nucleotides align to TRBD1. The CDR3 spans 13 residues. After removal of 6 bases from V and 6 bases from J, the junction contained 4 bases not matched to a gene. Germline V lookup: CDR1 MGHDK, CDR2 SYGVNS. CDR3 in DNA: TGTGCCAGCAGAGGGACAGGGATCGATACGCAGTATTTT. Its protein is CASRGTGIDTQYF.

The chain carries TRBV29-1 and TRBJ2-7; 8 bases agree with TRBD1. Germline values: CDR1 SQVTM, CDR2 ANQGSEA. V lost 6 bases and J lost 1; bases outside the gene matches: 5. CDR3 length: 13 residues. CDR3 sequence reads: CSVGTGISYEQYF. The CDR3 coding sequence is TGCAGCGTGGGGACAGGTATATCCTACGAGCAGTACTTC.

This chain uses TRBV5-1 with TRBJ2-3; 10 nucleotides agree with TRBD1. Germline CDR1 is SGHRS and CDR2 is YFSETQ. The CDR3 spans 15 residues. Unmatched junction bases numbered 9, after V lost 5 bases and J lost 6 bases. CDR3 region: CASSSDRGLRDTQYF. DNA for the CDR3: TGCGCCAGCAGTTCCGACAGGGGGCTTAGGGATACGCAGTATTTT.

The V call is TRBV6-6, the J call TRBJ2-7; perhaps TRBD1 as D (6 bases). The CDR3 sequence is 13 residues long. Trimming took 6 bases from V and 2 from J, leaving 11 bases between them. CDR1 is MNHNY, CDR2 SVGAGI, per germline (reference sequence). CDR3 nucleotide sequence: TGTGCCAGCAGCGTCCGGGACACCTACGAGCAGTACTTC. Translation gives CASSVRDTYEQYF.

This clone occurred a few times. The J gene is TRBJ1-4, the V gene TRBV4-1; possibly TRBD1 for D (5 bases). Between the trimmed V and J ends, which lost 1 base and 8 bases, there was a span of 14 bases. This CDR3 comprises 15 residues. Germline values: CDR1 MGHRA, CDR2 YSYEKL. The CDR3 spells CASSQAQGSGEKLFF. The DNA of the CDR3 is TGCGCCAGCAGCCAAGCCCAGGGTAGTGGCGAAAAACTGTTTTTT.

This clone was observed a few times. The chain links TRBV4-3 to TRBJ2-1; 7 nucleotides agree with TRBD2. The CDR3 is 16 amino acids. Germline CDR1 LGHNA, CDR2 YSLEER. The trim removed 1 base at V and 3 bases at J, leaving 6 bases unmatched. The CDR3 nucleotides are TGCGCCAGCAGCCAAGTCGCGGGAGAGTTCTACAATGAGCAGTTCTTC. Encoded protein: CASSQVAGEFYNEQFF.

The sample holds a few counts of this clone. This chain joins TRBV18 and TRBJ1-4; D not resolved. This CDR3 is 11 amino acids long. With 2 bases removed from V and 8 bases from J, the gap between germline ends came to 3 bases. CDR1 and CDR2 from the germline V gene are KGHSH and LQKENI. The CDR3 coding sequence is TGTGCCAGCTCACCAAACGAAAAACTGTTTTTT. It yields the protein CASSPNEKLFF.

The rearrangement joins TRBV28 to TRBJ1-2; possibly TRBD1 for D (6 bases). Trimming left V 1 base short and J 3 bases short, with 21 bases between. From germline, CDR1 is MDHEN and CDR2 SYDVKM. CDR3 size: 18 residues. The CDR3 reads CASSLSIGGTDFHYGYTF. For the CDR3, the DNA is TGTGCCAGCAGTTTATCAATTGGGGGCACGGATTTCCACTATGGCTACACCTTC.

This rearrangement joins TRBV27 to TRBJ2-7, with 8 positions matching TRBD1. CDR3 length: 16 amino acids. Looked up from germline, CDR1 is MNHEY and CDR2 is SMNVEV (reference sequence). The ends lost 4 bases at V and 2 bases at J; junction bases unmatched: 10. CDR3 nucleotides: TGTGCCAGCAGTTCAGGGGGACAGGCGTTAACCTACGAGCAGTACTTC. It yields the protein CASSSGGQALTYEQYF.

This chain joins TRBV27 and TRBJ2-7, with 8 nucleotides matching TRBD1. With V trimmed by 2 bases and J by 4 bases, 4 bases remained unmatched. The CDR3 runs 14 residues. Looked up from germline, CDR1 is MNHEY and CDR2 is SMNVEV (reference sequence). CDR3 loop: CASSLGQGLYEQYF. The CDR3 nucleotides are TGTGCCAGCAGTTTAGGACAGGGTTTGTACGAGCAGTACTTC.

V gene TRBV27 combines with J gene TRBJ1-2, with TRBD1 identical over 7 bases. The junction had 12 bases not matched to a gene; V was cut back by 6 bases and J by 2 bases. Germline assignment: CDR1 MNHEY and CDR2 SMNVEV (reference sequence). This CDR3 is 16 amino acids long. The CDR3 DNA is TGTGCCAGCAGCTACACTCCGGGACAGATCAACTATGGCTACACCTTC. This translates into CASSYTPGQINYGYTF.

The chain couples TRBV15 to TRBJ1-2; 9 bases map to TRBD1. The J segment lost 3 bases and the V segment lost 5 bases, leaving 4 bases of the junction unmatched. Germline lookup yields CDR1 LNHNV and CDR2 YYDKDF (reference sequence). The CDR3 has 14 amino acids. The CDR3 protein is CATSERTGDYGYTF. The CDR3 DNA follows: TGTGCCACCAGCGAACGGACAGGGGACTATGGCTACACCTTC.

The chain is built from TRBV6-4 and TRBJ2-7; 9 bases match TRBD1. Germline V gives CDR1 MRHNA, CDR2 SNTAGT. The CDR3 spans 15 residues. The J segment lost 3 bases and the V segment lost 3 bases, leaving 6 bases of the junction unmatched. The CDR3 loop is CASSERQGGGYEQYF. The CDR3 DNA is TGTGCCAGCAGTGAAAGACAGGGGGGTGGCTACGAGCAGTACTTC.

The chain has TRBV18 and TRBJ2-7; 7 nucleotides agree with TRBD2. Trimming removed 6 bases from V and 7 bases from J; junction bases left unmatched: 15. This CDR3 has 15 amino acids. Per germline, CDR1 KGHSH and CDR2 LQKENI. The CDR3 region is CASSPDQGRVGEQYF. CDR3 DNA sequence: TGTGCCAGCTCGCCCGACCAAGGGAGGGTGGGGGAGCAGTACTTC.

This rearrangement joins TRBV19 to TRBJ2-7; D remains ambiguous. Trimming pared 5 bases from V and 5 bases from J, leaving 7 bases between. Germline V gene lookup returns CDR1 LNHDA and CDR2 SQIVND (reference sequence). CDR3 length equals 11 residues. The CDR3 DNA is TGTGCCAGTAGTTCCTATAACGAGCAGTACTTC. Translating it yields CASSSYNEQYF. Full variable domain (rest looked up from reference TRBV19 and TRBJ2-7): DGGITQSPKYLFRKEGQNVTLSCEQNLNHDAMYWYRQDPGQGLRLIYYSQIVNDFQKGDIAEGYSVSREKKESFPLTVTSAQKNPTAFYLCASSSYNEQYFGPGTRLTVT.